The 19 T cell receptor beta chains in this list originate from one sample, sequenced in a study of T cell changes during pregnancy in multiple sclerosis. Method: immunoSEQ multiplex PCR; TCRdb's copy keeps in-frame clones and lacks some. The table lists about 45,000 clones, about 87% of them singletons. The sample was peripheral blood, taken in the first trimester of pregnancy. The source of these receptors is a female donor with multiple sclerosis, enrolled in a pregnancy study.

A single count supports this clone. V and J are TRBV7-2 and TRBJ1-2; TRBD1 might be the D (6 bases). This CDR3 contains 13 residues. Per the germline V gene, CDR1 is SGHTA and CDR2 is FQGNSA. Deletions cut 5 bases from V and 3 bases from J, with 10 bases between. In DNA, the CDR3 is TGTGCCAGCAGCCCGGACAGTTACTATGGCTACACCTTC. Translation: CASSPDSYYGYTF.

The V call is TRBV28, the J call TRBJ1-2, with TRBD1 as a possible D gene (5 bases). This CDR3 region has 15 residues. The V gene's germline CDR1 is MDHEN and CDR2 SYDVKM. V was cut by 3 bases and J by 0 bases, with 11 bases left in between. The CDR3 here is CASSLGPAPNYGYTF. In nucleotides, the CDR3 is TGTGCCAGCAGTTTGGGGCCAGCTCCTAACTATGGCTACACCTTC.

This clone was seen a single time. The chain is built from TRBV9 and TRBJ1-3; D uncertain. The V and J ends lost 4 bases and 2 bases respectively, with 13 bases between them. Germline CDR1 is SGDLS and CDR2 is YYNGEE. CDR3 length: 15 residues. CDR3 sequence (DNA): TGTGCCAGCAGCCCCGGTGTGTTTCCTGGAAACACCATATATTTT. This codes for CASSPGVFPGNTIYF.

The chain employs TRBV5-6 and TRBJ2-4; 7 nucleotides match TRBD1. The CDR3 is 15 residues long. Trimming took 0 bases from V and 6 from J; bases not matched to a gene: 6. CDR1 is SGHDT and CDR2 is YYEEEE in the germline V gene. The CDR3 spells CASSLAWAGGNIQYF. Here the CDR3 DNA reads TGTGCCAGCAGCTTGGCCTGGGCAGGGGGAAACATTCAGTACTTC.

The CDR3 coding sequence is TGTGCCAGCAGTGACCGATCCCTTAAACAGGGTATAAAGACCCAGTACTTC. It encodes CASSDRSLKQGIKTQYF. The J gene is TRBJ2-5, the V gene TRBV28, with D maybe TRBD1 (6 bases). V shed 5 bases and J shed 6 bases, with 25 bases lying between them. CDR3 length: 17 residues. Per germline, CDR1 MDHEN and CDR2 SYDVKM.

The chain joins TRBV5-1 to TRBJ2-3; D remains unclear. The germline CDR1 and CDR2 sequences are SGHRS and YFSETQ. Between the trimmed V and J ends, which lost 2 bases and 1 base, there was a span of 8 bases. The CDR3 sequence is 14 residues long. CDR3 DNA: TGCGCCAGCAGCTTTAGTACTGGCACAGATACGCAGTATTTT. Encoded protein: CASSFSTGTDTQYF.

This clone has a single count. The gene calls are TRBV2 and TRBJ2-2, with a weak D call TRBD2 (5 bases). V was cut by 9 bases and J by 3 bases, with 8 bases left in between. Germline-derived CDR1 and CDR2 are SNHLY and FYNNEI. The CDR3 runs 12 residues. CDR3 sequence: CARDSDTGELFF. The CDR3 DNA reads as TGTGCCAGGGACTCAGACACCGGGGAGCTGTTTTTT.

V gene TRBV11-2 combines with J gene TRBJ2-1; TRBD2 matches 7 bases. V trimming: 5 bases; J trimming: 4 bases; junction bases outside the gene matches: 14. The V gene's germline CDR1 is SGHAT and CDR2 FQNNGV. The length of the CDR3 is 17 residues. CDR3 residues: CASSQDNIAGVYNEQFF. The DNA for the CDR3 is TGTGCCAGCAGCCAAGACAATATAGCGGGTGTGTACAATGAGCAGTTCTTC.

In its sample, this clone was seen a few times. This chain joins TRBV19 and TRBJ1-5, with D hard to call. The germline CDR1 and CDR2 sequences are LNHDA and SQIVND (reference sequence). CDR3 size: 17 residues. Trimming took off 3 bases at V and 0 bases at J, with 15 bases between the two ends. The DNA of the CDR3 is TGTGCCAGTAGTATGCCGCCCACACAGTATAGCAATCAGCCCCAGCATTTT. Translation gives CASSMPPTQYSNQPQHF.

The chain combines TRBV19 with TRBJ2-5, with 7 nucleotides matching TRBD1. Germline V lookup: CDR1 LNHDA, CDR2 SQIVND (reference sequence). V was clipped by 0 bases and J by 1 base; unmatched bases: 2. This CDR3 has 15 residues. The CDR3 bases are TGTGCCAGTAGTATAGAAGGGACAGCCCAAGAGACCCAGTACTTC. This encodes CASSIEGTAQETQYF. Together with reference TRBV19 and TRBJ2-5, the CDR3 gives the full variable domain: DGGITQSPKYLFRKEGQNVTLSCEQNLNHDAMYWYRQDPGQGLRLIYYSQIVNDFQKGDIAEGYSVSREKKESFPLTVTSAQKNPTAFYLCASSIEGTAQETQYFGPGTRLLVL.

This clone showed up just a few times. V and J are TRBV5-1 and TRBJ2-4; D perhaps matches TRBD2 (5 bases). Trimming took 4 bases from V and 8 from J, leaving 16 bases between them. CDR1 is SGHRS and CDR2 is YFSETQ in the germline V gene. This CDR3 is built from 14 residues. The CDR3 sequence: CASSITGSGDIQYF. The DNA for the CDR3 is TGCGCCAGCAGCATTACCGGGTCCGGGGACATTCAGTACTTC.

V usage is TRBV28 and J usage is TRBJ2-1; D uncertain. Between the trimmed V and J ends, which lost 2 bases and 9 bases, there was a span of 14 bases. Germline V gives CDR1 MDHEN, CDR2 SYDVKM. The CDR3 extends over 14 amino acids. The CDR3 DNA reads as TGTGCCAGCAGTTTACGACTCGGGTCCATTGAGCAGTTCTTC. Its protein is CASSLRLGSIEQFF.

This clone showed up just a few times. J is TRBJ1-2 and V is TRBV2, with D unclear. CDR1 SNHLY and CDR2 FYNNEI come from the germline V gene. The CDR3 spans 15 residues. V was pared by 7 bases and J by 0 bases, with 15 bases between. The CDR3 bases are TGTGCCAGCACTCTAGAAGGAAAAGCTAACTATGGCTACACCTTC. It is translated as CASTLEGKANYGYTF.

The chain joins TRBV13 to TRBJ1-2; D is possibly TRBD1 (5 bases). Germline V lookup: CDR1 PRHDT, CDR2 FYEKMQ (reference sequence). The CDR3 contains 14 residues. Trimming left V 5 bases short and J 4 bases short, with 14 bases between. The CDR3 nucleotides read TGTGCCAGCAGCGTAATATCAGGGCGCTATGGCTACACCTTC. Protein sequence: CASSVISGRYGYTF.

V gene TRBV25-1 combines with J gene TRBJ1-2; 7 bases are a match to TRBD1. Germline assignment: CDR1 MGHDK and CDR2 SYGVNS. The CDR3 has 15 amino acids. Germline trimming cut 3 bases from V and 5 bases from J; bases unmatched to any gene: 9. Here the CDR3 DNA reads TGTGCCAGCAGTGACAACCGACAGGGATCATATGGCTACACCTTC. This codes for CASSDNRQGSYGYTF.

The CDR3 DNA sequence: TGCGCCAGCACCGGGCGGGACGCCTCCTACGAGCAGTACTTC. Translation gives CASTGRDASYEQYF. The genes are TRBV4-3 and TRBJ2-7; tentatively, D is TRBD2 (6 bases). Germline V CDR1 and CDR2: LGHNA, YSLEER. The CDR3 is 14 amino acids. Trimming pared 7 bases from V and 0 bases from J, leaving 13 bases between.

This chain uses TRBV9 with TRBJ2-3; TRBD2 aligns across 14 bases. Germline V gives CDR1 SGDLS, CDR2 YYNGEE. Germline trimming cut 3 bases from V and 2 bases from J; bases unmatched to any gene: 2. The CDR3 covers 16 residues. The DNA of the CDR3 is TGTGCCAGCAGCGCGGGACTAGCGGGAGACACAGATACGCAGTATTTT. Its protein is CASSAGLAGDTDTQYF.

The chain employs TRBV9 and TRBJ2-2; a weak D match, TRBD2 (5 bases). The V end was cut by 0 bases, the J end by 7 bases, with 10 bases between. CDR1 SGDLS and CDR2 YYNGEE come from the germline V gene. The CDR3 has 14 amino acids. DNA for the CDR3: TGTGCCAGCAGCGTAGAACTAGTCTTCGGGGAGCTGTTTTTT. Translated, it gives CASSVELVFGELFF.

This chain links TRBV11-2 with TRBJ1-6; 9 bases align to TRBD1. The CDR3 contains 16 residues. The V and J ends lost 5 bases and 10 bases, in that order; junction bases with no gene match: 12. Germline V gene lookup returns CDR1 SGHAT and CDR2 FQNNGV. CDR3 sequence: CASSALGGTGKSPLHF. Written as DNA, the CDR3 is TGTGCCAGCAGCGCCTTGGGTGGGACAGGGAAATCACCCCTCCACTTT.